These 2 T cell receptor beta chains were all obtained from the same sample, sequenced in a study of response to subunit inactivated influenza vaccine. TCRdb processed the RT-PCR reads anew with MiXCR; each CDR3 protein has one entry. Of about 830,000 distinct CDR3 sequences listed, about 18% are singletons. The source was PBMCs from blood, collected 5 to 6 days after vaccination. These TCRs come from a man over 45 who received an inactivated influenza vaccine.

The chain combines TRBV7-8 with TRBJ2-3; TRBD2 matches 12 bases. Germline V CDR1 and CDR2: SGHVS, FQNEAQ. V gave up 5 bases and J gave up 4 bases; unmatched junction bases: 7. The CDR3 loop spans 16 amino acids. The CDR3: CASSPGLAGYADTQYF. Written as DNA, the CDR3 is TGTGCCAGCAGCCCAGGACTAGCGGGATATGCAGATACGCAGTATTTT.

The chain recombines TRBV12-3 or TRBV12-4 with TRBJ1-4, with D tentatively TRBD1 (6 bases). V gave up 3 bases and J gave up 15 bases, with 17 bases separating them. The CDR3 consists of 13 residues. The CDR3 region has the DNA TGTGCCAGCAGTTTTAATCTCGGGGGGCTAGTGTTTTTT. Translating it yields CASSFNLGGLVFF.